A single sample gave rise to the 29 T cell receptor beta chains below, sequenced in a study of early T cells in non-severe SARS-CoV-2 infection. TCRdb re-called the 5' RACE reads with MiXCR, one entry per CDR3 protein. Of about 44,000 distinct CDR3 sequences listed, 10% to 15% were seen once; the top ten hold roughly a sixth. Sequencing input: whole blood. These receptor sequences come from an adult who was a healthcare worker with PCR-confirmed SARS-CoV-2 infection or an uninfected control (not recorded which).

The table lists this clonotype with a few counts. The V and J genes are TRBV29-1 and TRBJ2-3; D is unresolved. The CDR3 has 11 residues. The germline V gene encodes CDR1 SQVTM and CDR2 ANQGSEA. The ends were cut back, 2 bases at V and 4 bases at J, with 4 bases in the middle. The DNA for the CDR3 is TGCAGCGTTGAACGGTCAGATACGCAGTATTTT. This codes for CSVERSDTQYF.

This clonotype was counted ten times or more. The V and J genes are TRBV29-1 and TRBJ1-1; D not resolved. The CDR3 contains 14 residues. Trimming pared 2 bases from V and 1 base from J, leaving 11 bases between. Germline values: CDR1 SQVTM, CDR2 ANQGSEA. The DNA for the CDR3 is TGCAGCGTTGAAACGGCAGTGGGGAACACTGAAGCTTTCTTT. It yields the protein CSVETAVGNTEAFF.

This clonotype was recorded a few times. The chain employs TRBV9 and TRBJ2-1; 9 bases are a match to TRBD1. This CDR3 has 15 amino acids. V trimming: 2 bases; J trimming: 9 bases; junction bases outside the gene matches: 9. Germline CDR1 reads SGDLS; CDR2 reads YYNGEE. The CDR3 DNA follows: TGTGCCAGCAGCGTCCTCAAGACAGGGGGAAGTGAGCAGTTCTTC. Residues: CASSVLKTGGSEQFF. Filled out from reference TRBV9 and TRBJ2-1, the complete variable domain reads DSGVTQTPKHLITATGQRVTLRCSPRSGDLSVYWYQQSLDQGLQFLIQYYNGEERAKGNILERFSAQQFPDLHSELNLSSLELGDSALYFCASSVLKTGGSEQFFGPGTRLTVL.

This clonotype has ten or more counts. The chain uses TRBV6-6 and TRBJ2-1; 8 bases fit TRBD2. The CDR3 runs 18 residues. The V gene end was trimmed by 0 bases and the J gene end by 1 base; junction bases not matched to a gene: 8. Germline loops: CDR1 MNHNY, CDR2 SVGAGI (reference sequence). In DNA form, the CDR3 reads TGTGCCAGCAGTTACTCGATATCGGCGGGGGGATCCTACAATGAGCAGTTCTTC. Translation: CASSYSISAGGSYNEQFF.

This clonotype was observed once. CDR3 region: CASGRSPLHF. Written as DNA, the CDR3 is TGTGCCAGCGGTCGCTCACCCCTCCACTTT. This chain joins TRBV28 and TRBJ1-6; D is ambiguous. Trimming cost V 8 bases and J 10 bases, with 6 bases left between them. The length of the CDR3 is 10 residues. Looked up from germline, CDR1 is MDHEN and CDR2 is SYDVKM.

There are a few counts of this clonotype. The chain recombines TRBV4-3 with TRBJ2-5; possibly TRBD2 for D (7 bases). Trimming shortened V by 3 bases and J by 5 bases, and 16 bases separated the two germline ends. From germline, CDR1 is LGHNA and CDR2 YSLEER. The CDR3 runs 15 residues. As DNA, the CDR3 is TGCGCCAGCAGCCAGGGGGGGGCGGTTCGGGAGACCCAGTACTTC. This sequence encodes CASSQGGAVRETQYF.

DNA of the CDR3: TGCAGCGCGTTGGGACTAGCGGGAGTTGTCGCCTCCTTAGCTGAGCAGTTCTTC. It is translated as CSALGLAGVVASLAEQFF. The V and J genes are TRBV29-1 and TRBJ2-1; TRBD2 matches at 14 bases. Losses at the gene ends were 7 bases for V and 9 bases for J; bases not matched to a gene: 20. Germline loops: CDR1 SQVTM, CDR2 ANQGSEA. The CDR3 runs 18 residues.

The chain has TRBV5-1 and TRBJ2-1, with D uncertain. The V and J ends lost 3 bases and 4 bases respectively, with 8 bases between them. This CDR3 has 13 residues. Per germline, CDR1 SGHRS and CDR2 YFSETQ. The CDR3 loop reads CASSYWEYNEQFF. Here the CDR3 DNA reads TGCGCCAGCAGCTACTGGGAATACAATGAGCAGTTCTTC.

The table lists this clonotype with many counts. The chain links TRBV21-1 to TRBJ2-3; no DNA check was done on the table's D call, TRBD2. TRBV21-1 is a pseudogene locus. This CDR3 has 15 amino acids. The CDR3 region is CASSKGGGDADTQYF. Written as DNA, the CDR3 is TGTGCCAGCAGCAAAGGGGGAGGGGATGCAGATACGCAGTATTTT.

This clonotype came up many times. The CDR3 reads CASSLALAGGQETQYF. CDR3 DNA sequence: TGCGCCAGCAGCTTGGCACTTGCGGGAGGCCAAGAGACCCAGTACTTC. The chain joins TRBV5-1 to TRBJ2-5, with 8 bases aligning to TRBD2. In germline, CDR1 is SGHRS, CDR2 YFSETQ. V lost 0 bases and J lost 1; bases outside the gene matches: 5. This CDR3 is built from 16 residues. The full variable domain, completed using reference TRBV5-1 and TRBJ2-5, is KAGVTQTPRYLIKTRGQQVTLSCSPISGHRSVSWYQQTPGQGLQFLFEYFSETQRNKGNFPGRFSGRQFSNSRSEMNVSTLELGDSALYLCASSLALAGGQETQYFGPGTRLLVL.

There are many counts of this clonotype. The chain employs TRBV6-2 or TRBV6-3 and TRBJ2-1; 8 positions match TRBD1. This CDR3 contains 15 residues. Germline lookup yields CDR1 MNHEY and CDR2 SVGEGT. V trimming: 1 base; J trimming: 8 bases; junction bases outside the gene matches: 7. As DNA, the CDR3 is TGTGCCAGCAGTTACTATACAGGGGGAAGACATGAGCAGTTCTTC. Its protein is CASSYYTGGRHEQFF.

The V gene is TRBV21-1, the J gene TRBJ2-7; TRBD1, the table's D call, lacks a check against the DNA. TRBV21-1 is a known pseudogene. The CDR3 covers 12 residues. The CDR3 DNA sequence: TGTGCCAGCAGCAAAGACAGGTCCCAGCAGTACTTC. As protein: CASSKDRSQQYF.

This sequence joins TRBV7-3 and TRBJ1-1; D is possibly TRBD1 (6 bases). Germline CDR1 is SGHTA and CDR2 is FQGTGA. The CDR3 consists of 15 residues. V shed 5 bases and J shed 7 bases, with 20 bases lying between them. The CDR3 nucleotides read TGTGCCAGCAGCGACAGACCGGACAGCAGAAGTGAAGCTTTCTTT. It yields the protein CASSDRPDSRSEAFF.

This clonotype was picked up many times. The gene calls are TRBV7-8 and TRBJ2-3; D not certain. V was clipped by 5 bases and J by 2 bases, with 2 bases between them. Germline V gene lookup returns CDR1 SGHVS and CDR2 FQNEAQ. The CDR3 covers 11 residues. The CDR3 protein is CASSPTDTQYF. CDR3 in DNA: TGTGCCAGCAGCCCCACAGATACGCAGTATTTT.

This clonotype was seen many times. The chain combines TRBV6-5 with TRBJ1-2; 9 positions match TRBD1. CDR3 length equals 13 residues. Looked up from germline, CDR1 is MNHEY and CDR2 is SVGAGI. With 5 bases clipped from V and 6 bases from J, the junction kept 4 bases outside the gene matches. CDR3 protein: CASSPQGANGYTF. CDR3 in DNA: TGTGCCAGCAGTCCACAGGGGGCGAATGGCTACACCTTC.

This clonotype came up a few times. The V and J genes are TRBV14 and TRBJ1-1; D possibly corresponds to TRBD1 (6 bases). V shed 0 bases and J shed 0 bases, with 17 bases lying between them. CDR1 is SGHDN, CDR2 FVKESK, per germline. This CDR3 contains 18 residues. CDR3 DNA: TGTGCCAGCAGCCAAGATGTTATAGGGGGAGAACTGAACACTGAAGCTTTCTTT. Amino acids: CASSQDVIGGELNTEAFF.

The J gene is TRBJ2-1, the V gene TRBV6-2 or TRBV6-3; D may match TRBD1 or TRBD2 (5 bases each). There are 15 residues in the CDR3. V was pared by 0 bases and J by 5 bases, with 11 bases between. In germline, CDR1 is MNHEY, CDR2 SVGEGT. The CDR3 DNA follows: TGTGCCAGCAGTTACTCGACGGGGCCGGACAATGAGCAGTTCTTC. Protein sequence: CASSYSTGPDNEQFF.

This clonotype has only a few counts. CDR3 DNA: TGTGCCAGCAGTTCCGGGACAGGCTACGAGCAGTACTTC. Its protein product is CASSSGTGYEQYF. V usage is TRBV27 and J usage is TRBJ2-7; TRBD1 agrees at 8 bases. Trimming removed 4 bases from V and 3 bases from J; junction bases left unmatched: 2. The CDR3 extends over 13 amino acids. In germline, CDR1 is MNHEY, CDR2 SMNVEV (reference sequence).

This clonotype came up many times. V is TRBV18 and J is TRBJ1-3, with D maybe TRBD1 (5 bases). The germline gives CDR1 KGHSH, CDR2 LQKENI. This CDR3 is 17 amino acids long. Trimming took off 4 bases at V and 1 base at J, with 17 bases between the two ends. CDR3 in DNA: TGTGCCAGCTCACTTCAGGGACTCCCCCAATCTGGAAACACCATATATTTT. Encoded protein: CASSLQGLPQSGNTIYF.

The V call is TRBV12-3 or TRBV12-4, the J call TRBJ1-1; D may be TRBD1 (5 bases). This CDR3 is built from 13 residues. Trimming pared 3 bases from V and 3 bases from J, leaving 8 bases between. In DNA, the CDR3 is TGTGCCAGCAGTTTGCAGGGCTACACTGAAGCTTTCTTT. Translated: CASSLQGYTEAFF.

The chain uses TRBV6-2 or TRBV6-3 and TRBJ1-2; D may be TRBD1 (5 bases). Germline lookup yields CDR1 MNHEY and CDR2 SVGEGT. V shed 7 bases and J shed 0 bases, with 15 bases lying between them. The length of the CDR3 is 15 residues. This CDR3 reads CASTPGGTANYGYTF. DNA for the CDR3: TGTGCCAGCACCCCTGGAGGGACGGCTAACTATGGCTACACCTTC.

In this sample, this clonotype turned up a few times. The chain recombines TRBV16 with TRBJ1-1; D possibly corresponds to TRBD1 (5 bases). The CDR3 runs to 15 residues. The V end was cut by 0 bases, the J end by 6 bases, with 14 bases between. The germline gives CDR1 KGHSY, CDR2 FQNENV. CDR3: CASSQSVGHFPEAFF. Here the CDR3 DNA reads TGTGCCAGCAGCCAATCTGTTGGACATTTTCCTGAAGCTTTCTTT.

The chain has TRBV3-1 and TRBJ2-7, with D unresolved. The germline V gene encodes CDR1 LGHDT and CDR2 YNNKEL (reference sequence). With 4 bases removed from V and 4 bases from J, the gap between germline ends came to 5 bases. CDR3 length: 11 residues. CDR3 sequence reads: CASSLRYEQYF. The CDR3 DNA reads as TGTGCCAGCAGCCTCCGATACGAGCAGTACTTC.

This clonotype was seen a handful of times. V and J are TRBV6-4 and TRBJ1-1; D is uncertain. Germline assignment: CDR1 MRHNA and CDR2 SNTAGT. The CDR3 runs 13 residues. V was cut by 2 bases and J by 7 bases, with 11 bases left in between. The DNA of the CDR3 is TGTGCCAGCAGTGACCAGTCGGGCGGTGAAGCTTTCTTT. Translation gives CASSDQSGGEAFF.

This clonotype was recorded at least ten times. The genes are TRBV6-4 and TRBJ2-3, with 8 nucleotides matching TRBD2. V shed 3 bases and J 1 base; nucleotides not matched to a gene: 0. The CDR3 is 14 residues long. From germline, CDR1 is MRHNA and CDR2 SNTAGT. In DNA, the CDR3 is TGTGCCAGCAGTGAAGCGGGGGGCACAGATACGCAGTATTTT. This codes for CASSEAGGTDTQYF.

This clonotype showed up many times. The chain carries TRBV10-1 and TRBJ2-3; D perhaps matches TRBD1 (6 bases). The CDR3 sequence is 14 residues long. The germline CDR1 and CDR2 sequences are WNHNN and SYGVQD (reference sequence). The V end lost 8 bases, the J end lost 3 bases, and 15 bases lay between the germline ends. The CDR3 loop is CASRRDTGTDTQYF. The CDR3 bases are TGCGCCAGCCGCAGGGACACTGGGACAGATACGCAGTATTTT.

Many counts were recorded for this clonotype. V and J are TRBV27 and TRBJ1-1, with TRBD1 matching 9 bases. Germline V lookup: CDR1 MNHEY, CDR2 SMNVEV (reference sequence). The V and J ends lost 1 base and 7 bases, in that order; junction bases with no gene match: 7. This CDR3 has 15 residues. The CDR3 spells CASSLYRGQGREAFF. As DNA, the CDR3 is TGTGCCAGCAGTTTATACCGCGGACAGGGGCGTGAAGCTTTCTTT.

This chain connects TRBV7-2 to TRBJ2-7, with D possibly matching TRBD1 (5 bases). CDR1 and CDR2 from the germline V gene are SGHTA and FQGNSA. Trimming pared 1 base from V and 0 bases from J, leaving 13 bases between. The CDR3 covers 16 residues. DNA for the CDR3: TGTGCCAGCAGCTTAGATGCAGGGAACCCCTCCTACGAGCAGTACTTC. As protein: CASSLDAGNPSYEQYF.

This clonotype showed up many times. V is TRBV5-5 and J is TRBJ1-1; D call uncertain. The CDR3 covers 13 residues. Germline assignment: CDR1 SGHKS and CDR2 YYEKEE (reference sequence). The V and J ends lost 4 bases and 0 bases respectively, with 7 bases between them. CDR3 sequence: CASSVKMNTEAFF. The DNA of the CDR3 is TGTGCCAGCAGCGTGAAAATGAACACTGAAGCTTTCTTT.